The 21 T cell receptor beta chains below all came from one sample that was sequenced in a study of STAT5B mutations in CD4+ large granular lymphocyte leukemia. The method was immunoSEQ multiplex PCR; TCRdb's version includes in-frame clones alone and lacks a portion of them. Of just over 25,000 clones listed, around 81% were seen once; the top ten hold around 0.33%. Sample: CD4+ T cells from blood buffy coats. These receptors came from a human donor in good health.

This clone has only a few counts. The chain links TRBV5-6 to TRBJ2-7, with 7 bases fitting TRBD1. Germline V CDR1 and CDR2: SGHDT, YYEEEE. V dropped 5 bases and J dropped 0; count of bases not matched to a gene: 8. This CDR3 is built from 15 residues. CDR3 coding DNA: TGTGCCAGCAGGTTGACAGGGAATACCTCCTACGAGCAGTACGTC. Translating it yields CASRLTGNTSYEQYV.

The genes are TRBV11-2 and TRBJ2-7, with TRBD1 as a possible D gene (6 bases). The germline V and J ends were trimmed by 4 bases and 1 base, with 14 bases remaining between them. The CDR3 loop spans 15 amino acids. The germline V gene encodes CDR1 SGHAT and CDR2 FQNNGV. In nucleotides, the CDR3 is TGTGCCAGCAGCTCCTTCCCAGGGGAATCCTACGAGCAGTACTTC. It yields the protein CASSSFPGESYEQYF.

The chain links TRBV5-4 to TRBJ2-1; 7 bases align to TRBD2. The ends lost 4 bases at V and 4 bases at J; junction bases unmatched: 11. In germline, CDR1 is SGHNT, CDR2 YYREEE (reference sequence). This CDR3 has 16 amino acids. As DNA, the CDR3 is TGTGCCAGCAGCCGCGGTGGGGCGGGAGTGTACAATGAGCAGTTCTTC. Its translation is CASSRGGAGVYNEQFF.

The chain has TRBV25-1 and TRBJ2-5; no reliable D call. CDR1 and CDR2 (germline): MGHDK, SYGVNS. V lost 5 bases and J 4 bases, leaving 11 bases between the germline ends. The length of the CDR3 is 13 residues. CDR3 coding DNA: TGTGCCAGCAGTTTTCGTTCAGGAGAGACCCAGTACTTC. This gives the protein CASSFRSGETQYF. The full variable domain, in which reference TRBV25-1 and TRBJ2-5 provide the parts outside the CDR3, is EADIYQTPRYLVIGTGKKITLECSQTMGHDKMYWYQQDPGMELHLIHYSYGVNSTEKGDLSSESTVSRIRTEHFPLTLESARPSHTSQYLCASSFRSGETQYFGPGTRLLVL.

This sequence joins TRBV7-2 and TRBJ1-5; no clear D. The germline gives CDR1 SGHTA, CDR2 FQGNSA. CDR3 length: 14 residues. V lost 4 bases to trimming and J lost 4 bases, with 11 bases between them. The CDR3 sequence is CASSSRGGNQPQHF. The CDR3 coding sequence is TGTGCCAGCAGCTCCCGGGGAGGGAATCAGCCCCAGCATTTT.

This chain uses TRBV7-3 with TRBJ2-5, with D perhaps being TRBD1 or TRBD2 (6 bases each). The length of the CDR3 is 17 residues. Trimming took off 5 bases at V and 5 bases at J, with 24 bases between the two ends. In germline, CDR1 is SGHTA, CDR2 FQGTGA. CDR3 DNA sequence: TGTGCCAGCAGCCTAGGTGGGGCGGGGAAGCAGGGGGAGACCCAGTACTTC. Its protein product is CASSLGGAGKQGETQYF. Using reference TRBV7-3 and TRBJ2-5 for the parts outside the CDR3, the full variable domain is GAGVSQTPSNKVTEKGKYVELRCDPISGHTALYWYRQSLGQGPEFLIYFQGTGAADDSGLPNDRFFAVRPEGSVSTLKIQRTERGDSAVYLCASSLGGAGKQGETQYFGPGTRLLVL.

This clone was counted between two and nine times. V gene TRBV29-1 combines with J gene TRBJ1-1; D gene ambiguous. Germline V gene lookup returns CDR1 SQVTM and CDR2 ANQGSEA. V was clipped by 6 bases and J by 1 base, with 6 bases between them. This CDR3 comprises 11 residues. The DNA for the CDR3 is TGCAGCGTACGAGAGAACACTGAAGCTTTCTTT. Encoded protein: CSVRENTEAFF.

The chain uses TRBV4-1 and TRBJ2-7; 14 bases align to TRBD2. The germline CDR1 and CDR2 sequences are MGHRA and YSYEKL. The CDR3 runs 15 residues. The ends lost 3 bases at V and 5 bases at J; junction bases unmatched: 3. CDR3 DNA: TGCGCCAGCAGCCAGGAGGGACTAGCGGGAGACGAGCAGTACTTC. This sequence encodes CASSQEGLAGDEQYF.

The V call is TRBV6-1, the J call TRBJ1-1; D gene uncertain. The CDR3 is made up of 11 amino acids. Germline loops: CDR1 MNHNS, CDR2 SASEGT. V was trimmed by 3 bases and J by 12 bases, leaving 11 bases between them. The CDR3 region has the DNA TGTGCCAGCAGTGAGACCCTGAGTACTTTCTTT. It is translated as CASSETLSTFF.

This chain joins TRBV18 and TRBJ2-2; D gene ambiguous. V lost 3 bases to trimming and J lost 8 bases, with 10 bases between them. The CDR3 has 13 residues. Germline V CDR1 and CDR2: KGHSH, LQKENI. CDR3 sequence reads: CASSPRNDGELFF. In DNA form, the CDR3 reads TGTGCCAGCTCACCCCGAAATGATGGGGAGCTGTTTTTT.

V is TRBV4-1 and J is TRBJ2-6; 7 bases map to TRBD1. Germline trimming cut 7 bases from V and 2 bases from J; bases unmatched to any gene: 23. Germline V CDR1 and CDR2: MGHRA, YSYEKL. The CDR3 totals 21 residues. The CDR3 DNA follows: TGCGCCAGCAACGAGGGTTACGTGAGGGGGCGCTGGGAAACTGGGGCCAACGTCCTGACTTTC. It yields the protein CASNEGYVRGRWETGANVLTF.

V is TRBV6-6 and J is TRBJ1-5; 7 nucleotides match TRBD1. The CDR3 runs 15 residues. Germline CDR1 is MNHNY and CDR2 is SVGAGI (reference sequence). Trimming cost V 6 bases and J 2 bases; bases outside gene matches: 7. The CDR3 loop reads CASSLQGRGNQPQHF. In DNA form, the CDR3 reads TGTGCCAGCAGCTTACAGGGGCGGGGCAATCAGCCCCAGCATTTT.

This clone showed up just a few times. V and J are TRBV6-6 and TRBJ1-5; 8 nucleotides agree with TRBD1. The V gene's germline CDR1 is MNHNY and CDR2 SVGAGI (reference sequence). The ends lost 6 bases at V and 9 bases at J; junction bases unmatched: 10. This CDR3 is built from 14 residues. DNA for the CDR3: TGTGCCAGCAGCCTCGACAGGGGAGGATCGCCCCAGCATTTT. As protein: CASSLDRGGSPQHF.

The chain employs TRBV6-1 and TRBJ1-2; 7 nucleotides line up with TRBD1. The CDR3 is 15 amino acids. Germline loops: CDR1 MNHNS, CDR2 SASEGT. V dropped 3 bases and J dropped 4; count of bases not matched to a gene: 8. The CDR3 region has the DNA TGTGCCAGCAGTGAGCGGACAGGTTCAGTCTATGGCTACACCTTC. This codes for CASSERTGSVYGYTF.

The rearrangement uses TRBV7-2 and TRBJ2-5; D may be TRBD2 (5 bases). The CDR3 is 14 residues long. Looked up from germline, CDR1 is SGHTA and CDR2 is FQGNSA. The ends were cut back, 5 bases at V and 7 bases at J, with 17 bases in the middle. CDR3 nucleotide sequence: TGTGCCAGCAGCCGAAGTAGGGCTGCGGGGACCCAGTACTTC. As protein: CASSRSRAAGTQYF.

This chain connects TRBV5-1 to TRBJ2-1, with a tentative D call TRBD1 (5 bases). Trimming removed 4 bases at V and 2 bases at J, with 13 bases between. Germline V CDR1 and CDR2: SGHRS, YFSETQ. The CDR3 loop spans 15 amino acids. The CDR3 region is CASSRRQGPYNEQFF. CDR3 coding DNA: TGCGCCAGCAGCCGACGGCAGGGTCCCTACAATGAGCAGTTCTTC.

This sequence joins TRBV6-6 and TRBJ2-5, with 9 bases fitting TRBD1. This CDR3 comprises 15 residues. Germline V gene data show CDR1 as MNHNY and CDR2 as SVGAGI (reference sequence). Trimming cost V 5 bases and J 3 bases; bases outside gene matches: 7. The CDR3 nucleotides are TGTGCCAGCAGTCACCCACAGGGGGCTAAAGAGACCCAGTACTTC. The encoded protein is CASSHPQGAKETQYF.

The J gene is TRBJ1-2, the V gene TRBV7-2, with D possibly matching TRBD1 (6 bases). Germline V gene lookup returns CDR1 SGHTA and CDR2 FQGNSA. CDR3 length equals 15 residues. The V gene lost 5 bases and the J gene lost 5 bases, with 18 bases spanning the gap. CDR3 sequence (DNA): TGTGCCAGCAGCCTCACCTCCGGGACAACTTATGGCTACACCTTC. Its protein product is CASSLTSGTTYGYTF.

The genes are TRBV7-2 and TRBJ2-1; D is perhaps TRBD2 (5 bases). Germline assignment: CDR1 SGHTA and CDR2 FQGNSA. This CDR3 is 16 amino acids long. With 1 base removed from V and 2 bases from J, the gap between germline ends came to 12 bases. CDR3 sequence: CASSLVGIAPYNEQFF. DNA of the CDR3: TGTGCCAGCAGCTTAGTCGGGATTGCCCCCTACAATGAGCAGTTCTTC.

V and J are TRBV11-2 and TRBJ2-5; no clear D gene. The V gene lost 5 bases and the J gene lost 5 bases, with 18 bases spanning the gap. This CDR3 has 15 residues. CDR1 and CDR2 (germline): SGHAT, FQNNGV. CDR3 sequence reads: CASSPVGLRAETQYF. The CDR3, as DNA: TGTGCCAGCAGCCCCGTTGGCTTGCGCGCGGAGACCCAGTACTTC.

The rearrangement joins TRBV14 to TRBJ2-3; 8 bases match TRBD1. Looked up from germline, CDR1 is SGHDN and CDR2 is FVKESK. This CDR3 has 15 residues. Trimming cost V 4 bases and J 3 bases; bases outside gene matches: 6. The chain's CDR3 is CASSLGGQATDTQYF. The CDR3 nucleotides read TGTGCCAGCAGCCTTGGGGGACAGGCGACAGATACGCAGTATTTT.